This TCR beta chain was identified in a study of post-analysis software for immune sequencing data. Regarding the study as a whole: The study found TRBV5-6, TRBV5-1 and TRBV20-1 among about five TRBV segments more frequent in patients than controls.

Unique molecular identifiers featured in each of the TCR beta cDNA libraries. TCRdb re-analysed the PCR reads in MiXCR, keeping a single row per CDR3 protein. This sample carries about 540,000 distinct CDR3 sequences, 34% of them seen once, and the ten largest clones take 4.5% to 7.5%. CDR3 length: 14 residues. V was shortened by 3 bases and J by 2 bases, with 14 bases between the two germline ends. In germline, CDR1 is DFQATT, CDR2 SNEGSKA (reference sequence). In regard to this clonotype: Its antigen is unidentified.

The clonotype originates from a girl aged 2 to 17 with multiple sclerosis. This chain uses TRBV20-1 with TRBJ2-7; D possibly matches TRBD1 or TRBD2 (5 bases each). Sequencing was carried out using blood. DNA of the CDR3: TGCAGTGCTAGCGTGGGGGACGGACCCTACGAGCAGTACTTC. This sequence encodes CSASVGDGPYEQYF.